This T cell receptor (beta chain) was sequenced during a study of T cell responses to AZD1222 COVID-19 vaccine. The CDR3 contains 14 residues. Trimming removed 3 bases at V and 3 bases at J, with 9 bases between. Germline V gives CDR1 KGHDR, CDR2 SFDVKD. Study-level points and caveats: Baseline serostatus was positive in only six AZD1222 recipients. Spike was spanned by vaccine-associated CD4 TCRs, which were dominant at 160-218 and 743-854. Mostly white British, mostly female donors; authors suggested clonal diversity may be underestimated.

The table came from immunoSEQ multiplex PCR; TCRdb's copy has only in-frame clones and leaves some out. The sample shows some 140,000 clones, 85% of them seen only once. Details on this clone: Its specificity is not known.

The chain couples TRBV24-1 to TRBJ2-3; D might be TRBD1 (6 bases). The TCR originated in an adult who received the MenACWY meningococcal vaccine as a control. The starting material was peripheral blood, obtained 28 days after the second dose of the MenACWY control vaccine. CDR3 nucleotides: TGTGCCACCAGTGATCAGGGGCGAACAGATACGCAGTATTTT. Translation: CATSDQGRTDTQYF.